This T cell receptor (beta chain) was profiled in a study of control samples from healthy donors and cancer patients. With 1 base removed from V and 2 bases from J, the gap between germline ends came to 5 bases. The CDR3 is 13 amino acids. Per the germline V gene, CDR1 is GTSNPN and CDR2 is SVGIG (reference sequence). Profiling relied on immunoSEQ multiplex PCR, and the TCRdb table lists in-frame clones only, not all of them. The table records some 150,000 clones, over 90% of them present only once. The clonotype comes from a man aged 45 to 65 in good health. The V call is TRBV30, the J call TRBJ1-4; D is ambiguous. Sequenced material: blood. The CDR3 DNA reads as TGTGCCTGGAGTGGCATCACTAATGAAAAACTGTTTTTT. This gives the protein CAWSGITNEKLFF.